These T cell receptor beta chains were read from a single sample in a study of T-cell reconstitution after alpha-beta-depleted transplantation in children. TCRdb re-analysed the PCR reads in MiXCR, keeping a single row per CDR3 protein. In the table there are approximately 650,000 distinct CDR3 sequences, around 13% of which are singletons. The sequenced sample was PBMCs, obtained before TCRalphabeta/CD19-depleted stem cell transplant. These receptors were obtained from a girl aged 2-10 years with congenital amegakaryocytic thrombocytopenia, due to receive a stem cell transplant. Both conserved end residues are part of each CDR3. The D gene is left open where the match is weak. Only part of the rows carry a size: once, few, many, or a class if the clone is expanded.

cdr3_nt	cdr3_aa	d_call	j_call	clone_size	v_call
TGCGCCAGCAGCTTCTCTAGAGTTGGTAACACAGATACGCAGTATTTT	CASSFSRVGNTDTQYF	NA	TRBJ2-3	many	TRBV5-1
TGCGCCAGCAGCCAAGTGCGGGGGTCCTTCCACGAGCAGTACTTC	CASSQVRGSFHEQYF	TRBD2	TRBJ2-7	few	TRBV5-1
TGTGCCAGCAGCCCCGGACTAGCGGATCCCTACGAGCAGTACTTC	CASSPGLADPYEQYF	TRBD2	TRBJ2-7	NA	TRBV3-1
TGTGCCAGCAGCTTGTCCGGGTTTCTTCCCCTCGAGCAGTACTTC	CASSLSGFLPLEQYF	NA	TRBJ2-7	few	TRBV7-2
TGCAGTGCTAGAGATATCACAGGGGAAATGGACACTGAAGCTTTCTTT	CSARDITGEMDTEAFF	TRBD1	TRBJ1-1	few	TRBV20-1
TGTGCCAGCAGCTACACCGGGCCCTCTTACAATGAGCAGTTCTTC	CASSYTGPSYNEQFF	NA	TRBJ2-1	NA	TRBV7-8
TGTGCCAGCAGCCGACCAAGGGGCACGGTCGGGTCGAGGGTCACAGATACGCAGTATTTT	CASSRPRGTVGSRVTDTQYF	NA	TRBJ2-3	few	TRBV7-6
TGTGCCAGCAGTTTAAGTAGCGGGATCCTTGGCGAGCAGTACTTC	CASSLSSGILGEQYF	TRBD2	TRBJ2-7	few	TRBV27
TGTGCCAGCAGCCCTAGGCTCATCTCCGGGGAGCTGTTTTTT	CASSPRLISGELFF	NA	TRBJ2-2	NA	TRBV4-2
TGTGCCAGCAGCTTGTCCGACCGGCACGTCCTGACTTTC	CASSLSDRHVLTF	NA	TRBJ2-6	many	TRBV12-3/TRBV12-4
TGCGCCAGCAGCTTGGGGGTAGCGGGGGTCAGGCCTGAGCAGTTCTTC	CASSLGVAGVRPEQFF	TRBD2	TRBJ2-1	NA	TRBV5-1
TGTGCCAGCAGTTACGCGACAGGGGCCTACACCGGGGAGCTGTTTTTT	CASSYATGAYTGELFF	TRBD1	TRBJ2-2	many	TRBV6-5
TGTGCCAGCAGCCAAGAAGGTGCGCGTACCGAGCAGTACTTC	CASSQEGARTEQYF	NA	TRBJ2-7	many	TRBV4-2
TGTGCCAGCAGTTCCCGGGACAACTACGAGCAGTACTTC	CASSSRDNYEQYF	NA	TRBJ2-7	many	TRBV28
TGCGCCAGCAGCCAGAGAGTTGCGGGAGGGTCAGATACGCAGTATTTT	CASSQRVAGGSDTQYF	TRBD2	TRBJ2-3	many	TRBV4-1
TGTGCCAGCAGCCCCGACCCGGTTACTGAAGCTTTCTTT	CASSPDPVTEAFF	NA	TRBJ1-1	NA	TRBV7-9
TGCGCCAGCAGCTTGGTACTAGCGGGAGATGAGCAGTTCTTC	CASSLVLAGDEQFF	TRBD2	TRBJ2-1	few	TRBV5-1
TGTGCCAGCAGCCCACCGCAAGGGGACACAGATACGCAGTATTTT	CASSPPQGDTDTQYF	NA	TRBJ2-3	many	TRBV7-9
TGTGCTAGTGGTTTGGGAAACAAATTCGGGACAGAGATCGATTATAGCAATCAGCCCCAGCATTTT	CASGLGNKFGTEIDYSNQPQHF	TRBD1	TRBJ1-5	many	TRBV12-5
TGTGCCAGCAGCCAACTACTGACTATCACAGATACGCAGTATTTT	CASSQLLTITDTQYF	NA	TRBJ2-3	few	TRBV14
TGTGCCACCAGCAGCGCTACAGGGCCCTATCAGCCCCAGCATTTT	CATSSATGPYQPQHF	NA	TRBJ1-5	NA	TRBV15
TGCAGTGGAGGAGGGCTGAATGAGCAGTTCTTC	CSGGGLNEQFF	NA	TRBJ2-1	many	TRBV20-1
TGCGCCAGCAGCTCCGGGACAGGGGCCTACGAGCAGTACTTC	CASSSGTGAYEQYF	TRBD1	TRBJ2-7	many	TRBV5-1
TGCAGCGTGACTAGCGGGACCCTCTACGAGCAGTACTTC	CSVTSGTLYEQYF	TRBD2	TRBJ2-7	many	TRBV29-1